The 11 T cell receptor beta chains presented below share a single source sample, sequenced in a study of blood T cell repertoires in COVID-19. Measured with immunoSEQ multiplex PCR; TCRdb has only the in-frame clones, and not every one. Of about 220,000 clones detected, around 86% appear once; the ten largest clones hold approximately 5.2%. Sample: peripheral blood. Receptor source: a woman aged 65 to 85 with COVID-19, enrolled during active disease.

The rearrangement uses TRBV6-5 and TRBJ1-1; no clear D. The germline gives CDR1 MNHEY, CDR2 SVGAGI. The CDR3 extends over 13 amino acids. Trimming took 3 bases from V and 1 from J, leaving 6 bases between them. The CDR3 loop is CASSYLRNTEAFF. The CDR3 DNA sequence: TGTGCCAGCAGTTATTTGCGGAACACTGAAGCTTTCTTT.

This clone appeared once. The CDR3 loop reads CASSSTGLAQFF. CDR3 in DNA: TGTGCCAGCAGCTCGACAGGTTTGGCGCAGTTCTTC. V gene TRBV5-8 combines with J gene TRBJ2-1, with D possibly matching TRBD1 (6 bases). The CDR3 loop spans 12 amino acids. With 3 bases removed from V and 12 bases from J, the gap between germline ends came to 13 bases. Germline-derived CDR1 and CDR2 are SGHTS and YDEGEE.

The J gene is TRBJ1-2, the V gene TRBV28; D is undetermined. Between the trimmed V and J ends, which lost 5 bases and 5 bases, there was a span of 9 bases. The CDR3 is made up of 12 amino acids. Germline CDR1 is MDHEN and CDR2 is SYDVKM. This CDR3 reads CASSTKTYGYTF. Written as DNA, the CDR3 is TGTGCCAGCAGTACAAAAACGTATGGCTACACCTTC.

This clone was picked up a small number of times. The V gene is TRBV27, the J gene TRBJ2-7, with D hard to call. The germline V gene encodes CDR1 MNHEY and CDR2 SMNVEV (reference sequence). The CDR3 covers 12 residues. V lost 6 bases and J lost 12, with 18 bases in between. CDR3 bases: TGTGCCAGCAGCCCCCCGTCCGGTACGTTGTACTTC. Protein sequence: CASSPPSGTLYF.

The J gene is TRBJ2-7, the V gene TRBV11-2; TRBD1 might be the D (6 bases). This CDR3 region has 13 residues. In germline, CDR1 is SGHAT, CDR2 FQNNGV. V lost 5 bases and J 3 bases, leaving 11 bases between the germline ends. The CDR3, as DNA: TGTGCCAGCAGCCGGACAGCAAGCTACGAGCAGTACTTC. Protein: CASSRTASYEQYF. The full variable domain, completed using reference TRBV11-2 and TRBJ2-7, is EAGVAQSPRYKIIEKRQSVAFWCNPISGHATLYWYQQILGQGPKLLIQFQNNGVVDDSQLPKDRFSAERLKGVDSTLKIQPAKLEDSAVYLCASSRTASYEQYFGPGTRLTVT.

CDR3 nucleotide sequence: TGTGCCATCGGGGAACTAGCGGGACGGCCCGGGGAGCTGTTTTTT. This translates into CAIGELAGRPGELFF. The V and J genes are TRBV10-3 and TRBJ2-2, with TRBD2 matching 10 bases. The V and J ends lost 8 bases and 6 bases, in that order; junction bases with no gene match: 9. This CDR3 has 15 amino acids. Germline V gene data show CDR1 as ENHRY and CDR2 as SYGVKD.

This clone has only a few counts. V and J are TRBV10-3 and TRBJ2-7, with D uncertain. The ends were cut back, 4 bases at V and 5 bases at J, with 6 bases in the middle. CDR1 is ENHRY and CDR2 is SYGVKD in the germline V gene. This CDR3 spans 11 amino acids. The CDR3 nucleotides read TGTGCCATCAGTGTGGCCAACGAGCAGTACTTC. Translating gives CAISVANEQYF.

The V call is TRBV5-1, the J call TRBJ1-1, with D possibly TRBD1 on 5 matching bases. The CDR3 extends over 15 amino acids. Germline CDR1 and CDR2: SGHRS and YFSETQ. The V and J ends lost 5 bases and 0 bases respectively, with 14 bases between them. DNA of the CDR3: TGCGCCAGCAGGGAGGGGCCCAGTATGAACACTGAAGCTTTCTTT. Encoded protein: CASREGPSMNTEAFF. Drawing the rest from reference TRBV5-1 and TRBJ1-1, the complete variable domain is KAGVTQTPRYLIKTRGQQVTLSCSPISGHRSVSWYQQTPGQGLQFLFEYFSETQRNKGNFPGRFSGRQFSNSRSEMNVSTLELGDSALYLCASREGPSMNTEAFFGQGTRLTVV.

The chain couples TRBV7-2 to TRBJ1-2; TRBD1 might be the D (6 bases). Germline CDR1 reads SGHTA; CDR2 reads FQGNSA. V was trimmed by 4 bases and J by 4 bases, leaving 13 bases between them. The CDR3 contains 14 residues. The CDR3 region has the DNA TGTGCCAGCAGCTCGTACAGGACAGCCTATGGCTACACCTTC. It is translated as CASSSYRTAYGYTF.

V and J are TRBV18 and TRBJ1-5; TRBD1 is a possible D gene (5 bases). In germline, CDR1 is KGHSH, CDR2 LQKENI. This CDR3 is 15 amino acids long. V lost 2 bases and J 3 bases, leaving 11 bases between the germline ends. As DNA, the CDR3 is TGTGCCAGCTCACCAGAGACAGCCCCCAATCAGCCCCAGCATTTT. Its protein is CASSPETAPNQPQHF.

The rearrangement links TRBV7-9 to TRBJ2-7; no firm D call. CDR3 length equals 11 residues. CDR1 is SEHNR and CDR2 is FQNEAQ in the germline V gene (reference sequence). The germline V and J ends were trimmed by 1 base and 6 bases, with 4 bases remaining between them. As DNA, the CDR3 is TGTGCCAGCAGCTTAGTCAGCGAGCAGTACTTC. Its protein product is CASSLVSEQYF.